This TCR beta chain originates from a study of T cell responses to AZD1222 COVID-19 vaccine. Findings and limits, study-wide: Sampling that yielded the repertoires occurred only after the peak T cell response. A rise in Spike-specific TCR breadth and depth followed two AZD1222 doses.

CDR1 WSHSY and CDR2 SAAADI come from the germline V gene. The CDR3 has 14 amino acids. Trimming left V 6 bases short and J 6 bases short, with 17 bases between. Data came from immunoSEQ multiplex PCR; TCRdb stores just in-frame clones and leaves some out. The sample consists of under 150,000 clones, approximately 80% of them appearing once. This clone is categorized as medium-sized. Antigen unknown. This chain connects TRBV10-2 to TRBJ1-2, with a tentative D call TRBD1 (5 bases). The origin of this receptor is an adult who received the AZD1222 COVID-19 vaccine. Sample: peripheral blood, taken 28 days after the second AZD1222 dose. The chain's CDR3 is CASRTGGGYDGYTF. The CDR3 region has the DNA TGCGCCAGCAGGACCGGGGGAGGGTACGATGGCTACACCTTC.